One sample yielded the 27 T cell receptor beta chains listed below, sequenced in a study of monozygotic twins with inflammatory bowel disease. TCRdb re-called the 5' RACE reads and shows each CDR3 protein once, DNA omitted. The listing records around 370,000 distinct CDR3 sequences. The sequencing input was blood. All receptors come from a human donor with ulcerative colitis or Crohn's disease, or a healthy co-twin of an affected twin (not recorded which).

This chain joins TRBV5-1 and TRBJ2-7; TCRdb outputs TRBD1, but without DNA this stays unchecked. Germline CDR1 reads SGHRS; CDR2 reads YFSETQ. CDR3 length equals 14 residues. The CDR3 loop reads CASSLETGRYEQYF.

The chain uses TRBV6-5 and TRBJ2-1; TCRdb returns TRBD1, unconfirmable since there is no DNA. Germline V lookup: CDR1 MNHEY, CDR2 SVGAGI. This CDR3 has 16 residues. CDR3 in amino acids: CASSYSRPPSYNEQFF.

The chain combines TRBV6-2 or TRBV6-3 with TRBJ2-5; TCRdb lists TRBD2, though no DNA is available to test this call. There are 15 residues in the CDR3. Germline V lookup: CDR1 MNHEY, CDR2 SVGEGT. CDR3 loop: CASSLAGSVLETQYF.

The chain carries TRBV7-2 and TRBJ2-1; TCRdb's D call of TRBD1 is untestable without DNA. The CDR3 sequence is 14 residues long. Germline V gives CDR1 SGHTA, CDR2 FQGNSA. The CDR3: CASSWGRQGNEQFF.

The chain joins TRBV14 to TRBJ1-3; the D call from TCRdb, TRBD1, cannot be confirmed without DNA. The CDR3 length is 14 residues. The germline V gene has CDR1 SGHDN and CDR2 FVKESK. The CDR3 reads CASSQVRVGNTIYF.

CDR3 sequence: CASSLVGSDTQYF. The chain uses TRBV28 and TRBJ2-3. The CDR3 is made up of 13 amino acids. Per germline, CDR1 MDHEN and CDR2 SYDVKM.

The V and J genes are TRBV5-5 and TRBJ2-7. The germline V gene encodes CDR1 SGHKS and CDR2 YYEKEE (reference sequence). The CDR3 loop spans 13 amino acids. The CDR3 loop is CASSLARYYEQYF.

This sequence joins TRBV19 and TRBJ1-2; TCRdb gives TRBD1 as the D gene, but with no DNA this cannot be confirmed. In germline, CDR1 is LNHDA, CDR2 SQIVND (reference sequence). The CDR3 has 13 residues. The CDR3 region is CASSIPGNYGYTF.

The V gene is TRBV9, the J gene TRBJ2-3; the D call from TCRdb, TRBD2, cannot be confirmed without DNA. The CDR3 length is 16 residues. Germline V gives CDR1 SGDLS, CDR2 YYNGEE. CDR3 residues: CASSVGVAGGGDTQYF.

This chain connects TRBV6-2 or TRBV6-3 to TRBJ2-7; TCRdb calls TRBD1, which cannot be checked without DNA. CDR1 is MNHEY, CDR2 SVGEGT, per germline. The CDR3 sequence is 14 residues long. CDR3 in amino acids: CASSYSWQGYEQYF.

The rearrangement joins TRBV12-3 or TRBV12-4 to TRBJ2-5. This CDR3 is 12 amino acids long. CDR3 in amino acids: CASSRDHETQYF.

This chain connects TRBV9 to TRBJ2-2. The CDR3 runs to 14 residues. The germline V gene encodes CDR1 SGDLS and CDR2 YYNGEE. The CDR3 sequence is CASSVVSSTGELFF.

The chain couples TRBV5-4 to TRBJ2-5; lacking DNA, the TRBD1 call made by TCRdb goes unchecked. The CDR3 loop spans 16 amino acids. Germline V CDR1 and CDR2: SGHNT, YYREEE (reference sequence). This CDR3 reads CASSLYIGGGQETQYF.

This chain connects TRBV24-1 to TRBJ2-1; as DNA is missing, the TRBD2 call by TCRdb cannot be tested. The CDR3 length is 16 residues. Germline assignment: CDR1 KGHDR and CDR2 SFDVKD. CDR3 sequence: CATSASGGMEYNEQFF.

This sequence joins TRBV24-1 and TRBJ1-1; the TCRdb call, TRBD1, lacks DNA for checking. Germline V gene sequence: CDR1 KGHDR, CDR2 SFDVKD. This CDR3 has 13 amino acids. CDR3 protein: CATSDQALGGAFF.

The chain is built from TRBV7-2 and TRBJ1-4. This CDR3 has 15 residues. Germline V gene data show CDR1 as SGHTA and CDR2 as FQGNSA. The CDR3 reads CASSLYVQSNEKLFF. Drawing the rest from reference TRBV7-2 and TRBJ1-4, the complete variable domain is GAGVSQSPSNKVTEKGKDVELRCDPISGHTALYWYRQSLGQGLEFLIYFQGNSAPDKSGLPSDRFSAERTGGSVSTLTIQRTQQEDSAVYLCASSLYVQSNEKLFFGSGTQLSVL.

This chain links TRBV7-9 with TRBJ1-4; there is no DNA to check the TCRdb D call of TRBD1. The CDR3 contains 15 residues. Germline V lookup: CDR1 SEHNR, CDR2 FQNEAQ (reference sequence). The CDR3 region is CASSLSRGLNEKLFF.

This chain joins TRBV7-7 and TRBJ2-3; as DNA is missing, the TRBD2 call by TCRdb cannot be tested. The CDR3 runs 17 residues. In germline, CDR1 is SSHAT, CDR2 FNYEAQ (reference sequence). CDR3 sequence reads: CASSQRPAGGPGDTQYF.

V gene TRBV5-1 combines with J gene TRBJ2-3; TCRdb lists TRBD2, though no DNA is available to test this call. Germline loops: CDR1 SGHRS, CDR2 YFSETQ. The CDR3 contains 15 residues. CDR3 sequence: CASRRGTSDTDTQYF.

The chain combines TRBV7-9 with TRBJ2-3; TCRdb reports TRBD2, a call that lacks DNA to check it against. CDR3 length equals 16 residues. In germline, CDR1 is SEHNR, CDR2 FQNEAQ (reference sequence). Here the CDR3 reads CASSRWTSGSGDTQYF. Full variable domain (remainder filled in from reference TRBV7-9 and TRBJ2-3): DTGVSQNPRHKITKRGQNVTFRCDPISEHNRLYWYRQTLGQGPEFLTYFQNEAQLEKSRLLSDRFSAERPKGSFSTLEIQRTEQGDSAMYLCASSRWTSGSGDTQYFGPGTRLTVL.

The rearrangement joins TRBV7-3 to TRBJ2-1; TCRdb proposes TRBD2, but this gene call is untestable without DNA. Germline loops: CDR1 SGHTA, CDR2 FQGTGA. The CDR3 contains 14 residues. The CDR3 sequence is CASSRTRERNEQFF.

The V gene is TRBV6-1, the J gene TRBJ1-4. Germline V gene lookup returns CDR1 MNHNS and CDR2 SASEGT. The CDR3 covers 17 residues. This chain's CDR3 is CASSPSGQFATNEKLFF.

The chain joins TRBV5-1 to TRBJ1-5. CDR1 SGHRS and CDR2 YFSETQ come from the germline V gene. CDR3 length equals 13 residues. The CDR3 spells CASSLEQNQPQHF.

This chain links TRBV13 with TRBJ2-3; the D gene TCRdb calls, TRBD1, cannot be checked with no DNA. Germline CDR1 PRHDT, CDR2 FYEKMQ (reference sequence). The CDR3 has 16 amino acids. CDR3 amino acids: CASSVMGRGSTDTQYF.

The CDR3 here is CASRQEQGFNQPQHF. V and J are TRBV12-3 or TRBV12-4 and TRBJ1-5; absent DNA, TCRdb's TRBD1 call cannot be checked. CDR3 length: 15 amino acids.

This CDR3 is CASSQQTGQGSYNSPLHF. The gene calls are TRBV4-1 and TRBJ1-6. Germline V gene lookup returns CDR1 MGHRA and CDR2 YSYEKL. The CDR3 covers 18 residues.

The V gene is TRBV12-3 or TRBV12-4, the J gene TRBJ2-1; absent DNA, TCRdb's TRBD1 call cannot be checked. The CDR3 has 15 amino acids. CDR3: CASRTTGGMDNEQFF.